Listed below are T cell receptor beta chains from one sample, sequenced in a study of OX40 agonist ivuxolimab in advanced cancers. Clones were sequenced by immunoSEQ multiplex PCR, and TCRdb holds only the in-frame ones, with some missing. The sample has about 61,000 clones, about 88% seen once. The sequencing used CD4+ or CD8+ T cells sorted from blood, collected in a trial of the OX40 agonist ivuxolimab. These receptors were taken from an adult with an advanced solid tumor such as melanoma, head and neck, liver or kidney cancer. Both conserved end residues are part of each CDR3. D genes are given only for firm matches.

TRBD1	TRBV18	15	CASSPRDRENQPQHF
TRBD1	TRBV18	17	CASSPRTGPFSGNTIYF
TRBD2	TRBV5-5	19	CASSLTLPGGFSGANVLTF
.	TRBV27	14	CASSFFGRNTEAFF
TRBD1	TRBV6-5	15	CASRVSGTGGTEAFF
.	TRBV6-1	15	CASSEASGGRETQYF
TRBD2	TRBV4-2	17	CASSQVAGGAIKETQYF
.	TRBV5-1	15	CASSLAGATNSPLHF
TRBD2	TRBV27	16	CASSLYLAGGHDTQYF
.	TRBV11-2	11	CASSVTDTQYF
.	TRBV18	14	CASSRDKQNSPLHF